Listed here is a single TCR beta chain. This sample was included in a study of T cell changes during pregnancy in multiple sclerosis. Some clones are missing from TCRdb's copy, which holds only in-frame ones; the method was immunoSEQ multiplex PCR. The repertoire holds some 120,000 clones, approximately 94% seen once, with 6.2% in the top ten. The receptor comes from a female donor with multiple sclerosis, enrolled in a pregnancy study. The material was peripheral blood, obtained before pregnancy.

The CDR3 here is CAGGGDTEAFF. DNA for the CDR3: TGTGCAGGGGGCGGGGACACTGAAGCTTTCTTT. The chain carries TRBV28 and TRBJ1-1; 7 nucleotides match TRBD1. The CDR3 consists of 11 residues. Germline CDR1 MDHEN, CDR2 SYDVKM.